The 5 T cell receptor beta chains listed next were all sequenced from one sample in a study of T cell responses to AZD1222 COVID-19 vaccine. Profiled with immunoSEQ multiplex PCR; TCRdb holds only in-frame clones, not every one. Here the sample spans about 140,000 clones, around 90% being singletons. The sample was peripheral blood, taken on day 0 of AZD1222 vaccination. The receptors were sampled from an adult in good health.

Points on this clone: Other nucleotide sequences from this sample produce the same CDR3. The chain uses TRBV3-1 (or the pseudogene TRBV3-2) and TRBJ1-2; 7 nucleotides agree with TRBD1. The CDR3 has 14 residues. The V segment lost 2 bases and the J segment 2 bases; nucleotides outside the gene matches: 2. Germline-derived CDR1 and CDR2 are LGHDT and YNNKEL (reference sequence). CDR3 DNA sequence: TGTGCCAGCAGCCAATTGACAGGGAACTATGGCTACACCTTC. It is translated as CASSQLTGNYGYTF.

This clone was detected only a few times. The V gene is TRBV25-1, the J gene TRBJ1-5; D is perhaps TRBD1 (5 bases). The length of the CDR3 is 17 residues. Germline CDR1 MGHDK, CDR2 SYGVNS. Trimming pared 1 base from V and 2 bases from J, leaving 15 bases between. The CDR3 region is CASSESGREGGNQPQHF. CDR3 nucleotide sequence: TGTGCCAGCAGTGAATCTGGCAGGGAGGGCGGCAATCAGCCCCAGCATTTT.

The V and J genes are TRBV27 and TRBJ2-3; perhaps TRBD2 as D (7 bases). The CDR3 length is 15 residues. Germline values: CDR1 MNHEY, CDR2 SMNVEV (reference sequence). Trimming stripped 0 bases from V and 8 bases from J, with 15 bases between. The CDR3 region has the DNA TGTGCCAGCAGTTTATCGGGCGGGGGCCTTGGTACGCAGTATTTT. It translates to CASSLSGGGLGTQYF.

The rearrangement joins TRBV5-1 to TRBJ1-2, with no clear D. Trimming took off 2 bases at V and 0 bases at J, with 20 bases between the two ends. The germline CDR1 and CDR2 sequences are SGHRS and YFSETQ. CDR3 length equals 18 residues. CDR3 region: CASSLRAGTDPSNYGYTF. The CDR3 region has the DNA TGCGCCAGCAGCTTAAGAGCAGGAACGGACCCTTCTAACTATGGCTACACCTTC.

This clone was seen more than once but under ten times. The gene calls are TRBV6-4 and TRBJ2-2; 7 nucleotides match TRBD2. The length of the CDR3 is 15 residues. Germline V gene sequence: CDR1 MRHNA, CDR2 SNTAGT. The ends lost 3 bases at V and 2 bases at J; junction bases unmatched: 3. CDR3 sequence reads: CASSDGTKNTGELFF. The CDR3 coding sequence is TGTGCCAGCAGTGATGGGACTAAAAACACCGGGGAGCTGTTTTTT.